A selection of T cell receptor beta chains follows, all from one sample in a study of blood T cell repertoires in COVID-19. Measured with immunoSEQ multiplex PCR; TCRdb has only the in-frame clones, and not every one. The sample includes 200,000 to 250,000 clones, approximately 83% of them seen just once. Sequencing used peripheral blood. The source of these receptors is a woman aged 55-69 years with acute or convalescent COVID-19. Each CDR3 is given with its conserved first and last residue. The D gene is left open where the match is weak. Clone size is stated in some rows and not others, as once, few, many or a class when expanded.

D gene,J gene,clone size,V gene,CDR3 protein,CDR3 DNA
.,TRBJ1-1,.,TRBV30,CAWSPPLSRVNEAFF,TGTGCCTGGAGTCCCCCTTTAAGCAGGGTGAATGAAGCTTTCTTT
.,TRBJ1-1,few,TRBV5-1,CASSRTGMNTEAFF,TGCGCCAGCTCACGGACGGGGATGAACACTGAAGCTTTCTTT
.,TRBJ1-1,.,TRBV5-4,CASSLKGSGAFF,TGTGCCAGCAGCTTAAAGGGGTCGGGAGCTTTCTTT
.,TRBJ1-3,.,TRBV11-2,CASSLSPGIWSSGNTIYF,TGTGCCAGCAGCTTAAGTCCTGGCATCTGGAGCTCTGGAAACACCATATATTTT
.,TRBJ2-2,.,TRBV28,CATSDTNTGELFF,TGTGCCACCTCGGACACAAACACCGGGGAGCTGTTTTTT
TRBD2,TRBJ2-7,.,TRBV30,CAWSPGREEQYF,TGTGCCTGGAGTCCGGGGCGGGAGGAGCAGTACTTC
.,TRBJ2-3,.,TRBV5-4,CASSFSGTDTQYF,TGTGCCAGCAGCTTCTCAGGCACAGATACGCAGTATTTT
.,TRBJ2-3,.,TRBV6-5,CASSLTDTQYF,TGTGCCAGCAGCCTAACAGATACGCAGTATTTT
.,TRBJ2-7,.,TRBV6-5,CASSYFGRGQPYEQYF,TGTGCCAGCAGTTACTTCGGCAGGGGACAACCCTACGAGCAGTACTTC
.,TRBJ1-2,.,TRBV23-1,CASSQFSPRALYGYTF,TGCGCCAGCAGTCAATTTTCCCCCAGGGCACTCTATGGCTACACCTTC
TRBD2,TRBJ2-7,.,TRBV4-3,CASSQVKLPGLAGASSYEQYF,TGCGCCAGCAGCCAGGTAAAACTGCCGGGACTAGCGGGGGCGAGCTCCTACGAGCAGTACTTC
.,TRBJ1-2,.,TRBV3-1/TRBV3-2,CASSHKTDYGYTF,TGTGCCAGCAGCCATAAAACGGACTATGGCTACACCTTC
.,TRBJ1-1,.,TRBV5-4,CASSLEQGRTEAFF,TGTGCCAGCAGCTTGGAACAGGGACGTACTGAAGCTTTCTTT
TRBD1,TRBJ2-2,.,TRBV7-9,CASSLGGQTGELFF,TGTGCCAGCAGCTTAGGGGGACAGACCGGGGAGCTGTTTTTT
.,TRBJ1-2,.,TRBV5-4,CASSLAQGSYGYTF,TGTGCCAGCAGCTTGGCTCAGGGAAGCTATGGCTACACCTTC
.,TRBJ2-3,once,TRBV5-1,CASSLAGGDPRDTQYF,TGCGCCAGCAGCTTGGCCGGCGGGGACCCACGGGATACGCAGTATTTT
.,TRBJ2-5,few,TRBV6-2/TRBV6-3,CASSPLRRTSPETQYF,TGTGCCAGCAGCCCACTCCGCCGTACTAGTCCAGAGACCCAGTACTTC
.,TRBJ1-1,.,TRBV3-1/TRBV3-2,CASSRSWGAGENTEAFF,TGTGCCAGCAGCCGAAGCTGGGGCGCAGGAGAGAACACTGAAGCTTTCTTT
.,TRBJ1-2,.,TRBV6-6,CASSPDGRGGYTF,TGTGCCAGCAGTCCGGACGGGAGAGGTGGCTACACCTTC
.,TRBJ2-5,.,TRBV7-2,CASSPGSQETQYF,TGTGCCAGCAGCCCGGGATCACAAGAGACCCAGTACTTC
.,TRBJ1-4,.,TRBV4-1,CASSQDPRGEKLFF,TGCGCCAGCAGCCAAGATCCCCGGGGTGAAAAACTGTTTTTT
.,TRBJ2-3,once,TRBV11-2,CASSLGHRVGTDTQYF,TGTGCCAGCAGCTTGGGCCACAGGGTCGGTACAGATACGCAGTATTTT